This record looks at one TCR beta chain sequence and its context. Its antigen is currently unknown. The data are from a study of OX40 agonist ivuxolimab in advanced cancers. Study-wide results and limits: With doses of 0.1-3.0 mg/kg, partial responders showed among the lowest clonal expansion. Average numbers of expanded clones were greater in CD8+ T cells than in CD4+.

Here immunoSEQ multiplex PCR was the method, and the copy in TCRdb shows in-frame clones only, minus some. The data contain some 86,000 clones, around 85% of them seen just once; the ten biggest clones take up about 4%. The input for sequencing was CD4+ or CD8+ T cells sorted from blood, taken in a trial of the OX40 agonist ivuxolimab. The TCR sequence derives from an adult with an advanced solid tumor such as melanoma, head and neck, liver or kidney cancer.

CDR3 loop: CASSLPGASTDTQYF. In nucleotides, the CDR3 is TGTGCCAGCAGCTTACCGGGTGCGAGCACAGATACGCAGTATTTT. The chain couples TRBV5-6 to TRBJ2-3; D gene uncertain. Trimming stripped 2 bases from V and 0 bases from J, with 10 bases between. CDR3 length: 15 amino acids. CDR1 and CDR2 from the germline V gene are SGHDT and YYEEEE.